This entry describes one TCR beta chain. Here immunoSEQ multiplex PCR was the method, and the copy in TCRdb shows in-frame clones only, minus some. The sample records approximately 130,000 clones, about four fifths being singletons. This specimen comes from a study of blood T cell repertoires in COVID-19. Study context: The United States, Italy and Spain provided the acute and convalescent COVID-19 samples.

The CDR3 sequence is 15 residues long. Germline V gives CDR1 KGHSH, CDR2 LQKENI. V lost 6 bases and J 6 bases, leaving 18 bases between the germline ends. Material for sequencing was peripheral blood. This TCR was recovered from a man in his forties or fifties with active or convalescent COVID-19. The V call is TRBV18, the J call TRBJ1-5; D may be TRBD1 (6 bases). The CDR3 bases are TGTGCCAGCTCTCCAGGGGAGGGGGAGAGTCAGCCCCAGCATTTT. It is translated as CASSPGEGESQPQHF.